This TCR beta chain was documented in a study of T cell clones after liver transplantation. Study information: Post-transplant blood was tracked for graft-donor-reactive T cell clones identified in a pre-transplant mixed lymphocyte reaction.

The repertoire was sequenced with immunoSEQ multiplex PCR; TCRdb's copy has only in-frame clones and lacks some. The sample has around 30,000 clones; around 94% are singletons. Looked up from germline, CDR1 is SGHAT and CDR2 is FQNNGV. With V trimmed by 5 bases and J by 2 bases, 6 bases remained unmatched. The CDR3 has 16 residues. This clonotype originated in a human patient who received a liver transplant. A share of the T cells may be of graft donor origin. The rearrangement uses TRBV11-2 and TRBJ2-2; 9 bases agree with TRBD1. Sequenced here: CD8+ T cells from blood, sampled 12 months after liver transplant. The DNA for the CDR3 is TGTGCCAGCAGCCGTACAGGGGGCCGAAACACCGGGGAGCTGTTTTTT. It is translated as CASSRTGGRNTGELFF.